A single sample is the source of the 7 T cell receptor beta chains below, sequenced in a study of cytomegalovirus exposure and HLA in healthy donors. PCR was performed using 60 Vbeta and 13 Jbeta primers. Profiling relied on immunoSEQ multiplex PCR, and the TCRdb table lists in-frame clones only, not all of them. Of 150,000 to 200,000 clones listed, 77% were seen once; the top ten hold 1.4%. The specimen sequenced was PBMCs. These receptors were obtained from a woman aged 25 to 45 in good health and CMV-seropositive.

The rearrangement joins TRBV6-1 to TRBJ1-1, with D maybe TRBD1 (6 bases). Germline lookup yields CDR1 MNHNS and CDR2 SASEGT. The germline V and J ends were trimmed by 2 bases and 2 bases, with 9 bases remaining between them. The CDR3 covers 14 residues. CDR3: CASSEQGFNTEAFF. The CDR3 DNA follows: TGTGCCAGCAGTGAACAGGGGTTTAACACTGAAGCTTTCTTT.

The table lists this clone with a few counts. This chain connects TRBV5-1 to TRBJ2-1; 12 bases are shared with TRBD2. The CDR3 sequence is 16 residues long. Germline V gene lookup returns CDR1 SGHRS and CDR2 YFSETQ. V trimming: 2 bases; J trimming: 4 bases; junction bases outside the gene matches: 4. The CDR3 DNA is TGCGCCAGCAGCTTCCGACTAGCGGGAGTTTACAATGAGCAGTTCTTC. Translated, it gives CASSFRLAGVYNEQFF.

The rearrangement uses TRBV5-1 and TRBJ2-1; a possible D gene is TRBD1 (6 bases). The CDR3 totals 12 residues. The V gene lost 5 bases and the J gene lost 5 bases, with 8 bases spanning the gap. The germline V gene has CDR1 SGHRS and CDR2 YFSETQ. The CDR3 is CASRGDNNEQFF. CDR3 in DNA: TGCGCCAGCAGGGGGGACAACAATGAGCAGTTCTTC. The whole variable domain, remainder taken from reference TRBV5-1 and TRBJ2-1, is KAGVTQTPRYLIKTRGQQVTLSCSPISGHRSVSWYQQTPGQGLQFLFEYFSETQRNKGNFPGRFSGRQFSNSRSEMNVSTLELGDSALYLCASRGDNNEQFFGPGTRLTVL.

On this clone itself: The junction and the germline gene differ at one end; a read error may be behind it. This chain connects TRBV7-2 to TRBJ2-7; 9 bases are shared with TRBD2. Germline lookup yields CDR1 SGHTA and CDR2 FQGNSA. This CDR3 comprises 15 residues. CDR3 nucleotide sequence: TGTGCCACCAGCGTCATAGCGGGAGAACCCTACGAGCAGTACTTC. As protein: CATSVIAGEPYEQYF.

As to this clone: An end of the junction differs from the germline gene, which may be a read error. The chain combines TRBV4-3 with TRBJ2-3, with D perhaps matching TRBD2 (5 bases). CDR1 and CDR2 (germline): LGHNA, YSLEER. The CDR3 spans 18 residues. In DNA, the CDR3 is TGCGCCAGCAGCCAAGATAAAGCGGCGCTAGTGGAAACAGCTACGCAGTATTTT. Protein product: CASSQDKAALVETATQYF.

This chain connects TRBV6-1 to TRBJ1-3; TRBD1 matches 10 bases. Germline V lookup: CDR1 MNHNS, CDR2 SASEGT. The CDR3 has 15 residues. V dropped 7 bases and J dropped 1; count of bases not matched to a gene: 4. Here the CDR3 reads CASTTGGLSGNTIYF. The DNA of the CDR3 is TGTGCCAGCACGACAGGGGGCTTATCTGGAAACACCATATATTTT.

The CDR3 sequence: CASSSDRGWNTGELFF. The CDR3 region has the DNA TGTGCCAGCAGCTCTGACAGGGGATGGAACACCGGGGAGCTGTTTTTT. This chain uses TRBV5-4 with TRBJ2-2; 8 bases map to TRBD1. The junction had 5 bases not matched to a gene; V was cut back by 3 bases and J by 1 base. The CDR3 loop spans 16 amino acids. Per germline, CDR1 SGHNT and CDR2 YYREEE (reference sequence).